The rows below give T cell receptor beta chains drawn from one sample of a study of shared clonotypes between healthy human individuals. Sequencing was performed with immunoSEQ multiplex PCR; in TCRdb, only in-frame clones are kept and a portion is missing. The table shows hundreds of thousands of clones, with around two thirds occurring only once. Material for sequencing was memory CD4+ T cells sorted from blood. The receptors here all came from a woman aged 25 to 45 in good health. Both conserved end residues are part of each CDR3. Each record gives: J gene, V gene, D gene, clone size, CDR3 DNA, CDR3 protein. The D gene is left open where the match is weak. Rows may omit the clone size; those that give it use once, few, many or a size class.

J gene: TRBJ1-5
V gene: TRBV28
D gene: NA
clone size: NA
CDR3 DNA: TGTGCCAGCAGTGTAAGCCCGTACAGGGTTTCCACTCAGCCCCAGCATTTT
CDR3 protein: CASSVSPYRVSTQPQHF

J gene: TRBJ2-1
V gene: TRBV7-8
D gene: TRBD2
clone size: NA
CDR3 DNA: TGTGCCAGCAGCTGGAGCGGGAGTCGCGATGAGCAGTTCTTC
CDR3 protein: CASSWSGSRDEQFF

J gene: TRBJ2-3
V gene: TRBV5-1
D gene: TRBD2
clone size: NA
CDR3 DNA: TGCGCCAGCAGCTTGGTTGGGCTAGCGGAGTACACAGATACGCAGTATTTT
CDR3 protein: CASSLVGLAEYTDTQYF

J gene: TRBJ1-2
V gene: TRBV9
D gene: TRBD1
clone size: NA
CDR3 DNA: TGTGCCAGCAGCTTAGACAGGGGGCAAGGCTACACCTTC
CDR3 protein: CASSLDRGQGYTF

J gene: TRBJ1-1
V gene: TRBV7-9
D gene: NA
clone size: NA
CDR3 DNA: TGTGCCAGCAGGGACTGGGGGCCTGAAGCTTTCTTT
CDR3 protein: CASRDWGPEAFF

J gene: TRBJ2-3
V gene: TRBV6-5
D gene: NA
clone size: NA
CDR3 DNA: TGTGCCAGCAGTTACGCCCCGAGTCCGCCCGTTACGCAGTATTTT
CDR3 protein: CASSYAPSPPVTQYF

J gene: TRBJ2-2
V gene: TRBV29-1
D gene: NA
clone size: once
CDR3 DNA: TGCAGCGTCGCCCGAAAGATGCACCGGGGAGCTGTTTTT
CDR3 protein: CSVARKMHRGAVF

J gene: TRBJ2-2
V gene: TRBV7-9
D gene: NA
clone size: NA
CDR3 DNA: TGTGCCAGCAGCAGGCGAGAGAACACCGGGGAGCTGTTTTTT
CDR3 protein: CASSRRENTGELFF

J gene: TRBJ2-1
V gene: TRBV5-1
D gene: NA
clone size: NA
CDR3 DNA: TGCGCCAGCAGAGAGGGAAACAATGAGCAGTTCTTC
CDR3 protein: CASREGNNEQFF

J gene: TRBJ2-1
V gene: TRBV2
D gene: NA
clone size: NA
CDR3 DNA: TGTGCCAGCAGCCTGGGCGTTTTAGACAATGAGCAGTTCTTC
CDR3 protein: CASSLGVLDNEQFF

J gene: TRBJ2-7
V gene: TRBV7-8
D gene: NA
clone size: NA
CDR3 DNA: TGTGCCAGCAGCTTAGCTACTGGGGCCCGCTACGAGCAGTACTTC
CDR3 protein: CASSLATGARYEQYF

J gene: TRBJ2-1
V gene: TRBV7-9
D gene: TRBD2
clone size: NA
CDR3 DNA: TGTGCCAGCAGCCGGACTAGCGAGTCCTACAATGAGCAGTTCTTC
CDR3 protein: CASSRTSESYNEQFF

J gene: TRBJ2-3
V gene: TRBV4-1
D gene: TRBD2
clone size: NA
CDR3 DNA: TGCGCCAGCAGCCAAGAGTCGAGCGGGAGGGCAAGCACAGATACGCAGTATTTT
CDR3 protein: CASSQESSGRASTDTQYF

J gene: TRBJ2-1
V gene: TRBV5-8
D gene: TRBD1
clone size: NA
CDR3 DNA: TGTGCCAGCAGCATAGGGACAGGGACGACACTCGATGAGCAGTTCTTC
CDR3 protein: CASSIGTGTTLDEQFF

J gene: TRBJ2-7
V gene: TRBV7-8
D gene: TRBD2
clone size: NA
CDR3 DNA: TGTGCCAGCAGCTCGGGAACTAGCGGGAGTAACTACGAGCAGTACTTC
CDR3 protein: CASSSGTSGSNYEQYF

J gene: TRBJ2-5
V gene: TRBV7-9
D gene: TRBD1
clone size: NA
CDR3 DNA: TGTGCCAGCAGCCAGACAGGGAAAGGGACCCAGTACTTC
CDR3 protein: CASSQTGKGTQYF

J gene: TRBJ1-1
V gene: TRBV2
D gene: TRBD1
clone size: NA
CDR3 DNA: TGTGCCAGAGGACAGGGGGTGGGGACTGAAGCTTTCTTT
CDR3 protein: CARGQGVGTEAFF

J gene: TRBJ2-5
V gene: TRBV27
D gene: NA
clone size: NA
CDR3 DNA: TGTGCCAGCAGTCACATCCGGGTCTCCGGTGGGGAGACCCAGTACTTC
CDR3 protein: CASSHIRVSGGETQYF

J gene: TRBJ2-1
V gene: TRBV29-1
D gene: TRBD1
clone size: many
CDR3 DNA: TGCAGCGTCAATCCGGGACAGGGGGCGGGTGAGCAGTTCTTC
CDR3 protein: CSVNPGQGAGEQFF

J gene: TRBJ2-5
V gene: TRBV27
D gene: TRBD2
clone size: NA
CDR3 DNA: TGTGCCAGCAGTCCCCTCCGGGGGGGCAGGGAGACCCAGTACTTC
CDR3 protein: CASSPLRGGRETQYF

J gene: TRBJ1-3
V gene: TRBV9
D gene: TRBD1
clone size: few
CDR3 DNA: TGTGCCAGCAGCGTAGGCGCAGGTGCAGGGGGTTCTGGAAACACCATATATTTT
CDR3 protein: CASSVGAGAGGSGNTIYF

J gene: TRBJ1-5
V gene: TRBV15
D gene: NA
clone size: NA
CDR3 DNA: TGTGCCACCAGCAGAGAACAAGGTAGCAATCAGCCCCAGCATTTT
CDR3 protein: CATSREQGSNQPQHF

J gene: TRBJ1-4
V gene: TRBV4-1
D gene: NA
clone size: once
CDR3 DNA: TGCGCCAGCAGCCAACCCGGGACAACAAATGAAAAACTGTTTTTT
CDR3 protein: CASSQPGTTNEKLFF

J gene: TRBJ2-5
V gene: TRBV4-1
D gene: TRBD2
clone size: NA
CDR3 DNA: TGCGCCAGCAGCCGGTCCGGGACTAGCGAAGAGACCCAGTACTTC
CDR3 protein: CASSRSGTSEETQYF

J gene: TRBJ2-7
V gene: TRBV27
D gene: TRBD1
clone size: NA
CDR3 DNA: TGTGCCAGCATCCAAAGGGGGACAGGGTTCTACGAGCAGTACTTC
CDR3 protein: CASIQRGTGFYEQYF

J gene: TRBJ2-1
V gene: TRBV4-2
D gene: TRBD1
clone size: medium-sized
CDR3 DNA: TGTGCCAGCAGCCAGGCGGGGACAGGGGCTGACAATGAGCAGTTCTTC
CDR3 protein: CASSQAGTGADNEQFF

J gene: TRBJ1-2
V gene: TRBV19
D gene: TRBD1
clone size: NA
CDR3 DNA: TGTGCCAGTAGTGGCGGACAGGGGATGTACTATGGCTACACCTTC
CDR3 protein: CASSGGQGMYYGYTF

J gene: TRBJ2-3
V gene: TRBV28
D gene: TRBD2
clone size: NA
CDR3 DNA: TGTGCCAGCAGTCCTATGGGACTAGGCACAGATACGCAGTATTTT
CDR3 protein: CASSPMGLGTDTQYF

J gene: TRBJ2-7
V gene: TRBV19
D gene: TRBD2
clone size: NA
CDR3 DNA: TGTGCCAGTAGTAACCTCGGGACTAGCGAATACGAGCAGTACTTC
CDR3 protein: CASSNLGTSEYEQYF

J gene: TRBJ2-6
V gene: TRBV6-6
D gene: NA
clone size: few
CDR3 DNA: TGTGCCAGCACCGATTCTGGGGCCAACGTCCTGACTTTC
CDR3 protein: CASTDSGANVLTF

J gene: TRBJ2-7
V gene: TRBV5-4
D gene: TRBD2
clone size: once
CDR3 DNA: TGTGCCAGCAGCGACCCCACTAGCGGGATGGACGTCTACGAGCAGTACTTC
CDR3 protein: CASSDPTSGMDVYEQYF

J gene: TRBJ2-7
V gene: TRBV25-1
D gene: TRBD1
clone size: NA
CDR3 DNA: TGTGCCAGCAGGCCGGGACAGGGCTACGAGCAGTACTTC
CDR3 protein: CASRPGQGYEQYF

J gene: TRBJ1-5
V gene: TRBV30
D gene: NA
clone size: NA
CDR3 DNA: TGTGCCTGGAGTGTCCGGTGGGGGGCCGCGGTGAGCAATCAGCCCCAGCATTTT
CDR3 protein: CAWSVRWGAAVSNQPQHF

J gene: TRBJ2-1
V gene: TRBV10-3
D gene: NA
clone size: NA
CDR3 DNA: TGTGCCATCAGTGAATCTAATAACAATGAGCAGTTCTTC
CDR3 protein: CAISESNNNEQFF

J gene: TRBJ1-2
V gene: TRBV10-2
D gene: NA
clone size: NA
CDR3 DNA: TGCGCCAGCAGTGAAGGGCCAGACCGGAGTGGCTACACCTTC
CDR3 protein: CASSEGPDRSGYTF

J gene: TRBJ2-5
V gene: TRBV30
D gene: TRBD1
clone size: NA
CDR3 DNA: TGTGCCGCGTCCTTGGGACAGGACCAAGAGACCCAGTACTTC
CDR3 protein: CAASLGQDQETQYF

J gene: TRBJ1-5
V gene: TRBV19
D gene: NA
clone size: NA
CDR3 DNA: TGTGCCAGTAGTAGTGGCAGTCTATGGGATCAGCCCCAGCATTTT
CDR3 protein: CASSSGSLWDQPQHF

J gene: TRBJ2-7
V gene: TRBV2
D gene: NA
clone size: many
CDR3 DNA: TGTGCCAGCAGTGAGTCTCGCAGCGGCTCCGAGCAGTACTTC
CDR3 protein: CASSESRSGSEQYF

J gene: TRBJ1-5
V gene: TRBV5-1
D gene: NA
clone size: few
CDR3 DNA: TGCGCCAGCAGCTTGGAAGGTGGAGGCAATCAGCCCCAGCATTTT
CDR3 protein: CASSLEGGGNQPQHF

J gene: TRBJ2-1
V gene: TRBV5-1
D gene: TRBD2
clone size: NA
CDR3 DNA: TGCGCCAGCAGCCTCTCTAGCGGGTCATACAATGAGCAGTTCTTC
CDR3 protein: CASSLSSGSYNEQFF

J gene: TRBJ1-2
V gene: TRBV10-3
D gene: TRBD1
clone size: NA
CDR3 DNA: TGTGCCATCAGTGAGCGCACGTCCCACAGGGGGCATAACTATGGCTACACCTTC
CDR3 protein: CAISERTSHRGHNYGYTF

J gene: TRBJ2-5
V gene: TRBV5-1
D gene: TRBD2
clone size: NA
CDR3 DNA: TGCGCCAGCAGACCACCGGGAGGGACCCAGTACTTC
CDR3 protein: CASRPPGGTQYF

J gene: TRBJ2-3
V gene: TRBV9
D gene: TRBD2
clone size: NA
CDR3 DNA: TGTGCCAGCAGCGTTAGCGGGAAATTGGATACGCAGTATTTT
CDR3 protein: CASSVSGKLDTQYF

J gene: TRBJ2-2
V gene: TRBV7-9
D gene: TRBD2
clone size: NA
CDR3 DNA: TGTGCCACTGGACTAGCGGGAAACACCGGGGAGCTGTTTTTT
CDR3 protein: CATGLAGNTGELFF

J gene: TRBJ1-4
V gene: TRBV5-1
D gene: TRBD1
clone size: NA
CDR3 DNA: TGCGCCAGCAGCTTGCTCCCAGGGGGAGGTGAAAAACTGTTTTTT
CDR3 protein: CASSLLPGGGEKLFF

J gene: TRBJ2-7
V gene: TRBV4-1
D gene: NA
clone size: NA
CDR3 DNA: TGCGCCAGCAGAATTTTTGAAATCGGCTCCTACGAGCAGTACTTC
CDR3 protein: CASRIFEIGSYEQYF

J gene: TRBJ1-2
V gene: TRBV5-8
D gene: NA
clone size: few
CDR3 DNA: TGTGCCAGCAGCGCTGGGGGGGGCGCTTGGGGCTACACCTTC
CDR3 protein: CASSAGGGAWGYTF

J gene: TRBJ2-2
V gene: TRBV4-1
D gene: NA
clone size: NA
CDR3 DNA: TGCGCCAGCAGCCAAGGGTTCGGGGGAGCGGGGGAGCTGTTTTTT
CDR3 protein: CASSQGFGGAGELFF

J gene: TRBJ2-5
V gene: TRBV11-2
D gene: TRBD2
clone size: few
CDR3 DNA: TGTGCCAGCAGCCGGACTAGCGGGAAAGAGACCCAGTACTTC
CDR3 protein: CASSRTSGKETQYF

J gene: TRBJ2-2
V gene: TRBV7-2
D gene: NA
clone size: NA
CDR3 DNA: TGTGCCAGCACGCAGATCGGGGACACCGGGGAGCTGTTTTTT
CDR3 protein: CASTQIGDTGELFF

J gene: TRBJ1-5
V gene: TRBV5-1
D gene: NA
clone size: NA
CDR3 DNA: TGCGCCAGCAGCTTGGAGGGGGACAATCAGCCCCAGCATTTT
CDR3 protein: CASSLEGDNQPQHF

J gene: TRBJ2-2
V gene: TRBV28
D gene: NA
clone size: few
CDR3 DNA: TGTGCCAGGTCATCGGCAGGGATCGGGGAGCTGTTTTTT
CDR3 protein: CARSSAGIGELFF

J gene: TRBJ2-7
V gene: TRBV5-1
D gene: NA
clone size: NA
CDR3 DNA: TGCGCCAGCAGCTCCCCGGATCTAGCGACCTACGAGCAGTACTTC
CDR3 protein: CASSSPDLATYEQYF

J gene: TRBJ2-3
V gene: TRBV27
D gene: NA
clone size: NA
CDR3 DNA: TGTGCCACCCAGCCCGGGACACCTTCACGCACAGATACGCAGTATTTT
CDR3 protein: CATQPGTPSRTDTQYF

J gene: TRBJ2-7
V gene: TRBV10-3
D gene: NA
clone size: NA
CDR3 DNA: TGTGCCATCAGTGAGTCAGGGGACTGGGTCGCCGAGCAGTACTTC
CDR3 protein: CAISESGDWVAEQYF

J gene: TRBJ1-5
V gene: TRBV4-2
D gene: NA
clone size: NA
CDR3 DNA: TGTGCCAGCAGCCAAAGGGGCACCAGTAGCAATCAGCCCCAGCATTTT
CDR3 protein: CASSQRGTSSNQPQHF

J gene: TRBJ1-1
V gene: TRBV6-4
D gene: NA
clone size: few
CDR3 DNA: TGTGCCAGCAGTGAGTTGGTTAACACTGAAGCTTTCTTT
CDR3 protein: CASSELVNTEAFF

J gene: TRBJ2-7
V gene: TRBV19
D gene: TRBD1
clone size: NA
CDR3 DNA: TGTGCCAGTTCACCAGGACAGGTGGGCGAGCAGTACTTC
CDR3 protein: CASSPGQVGEQYF

J gene: TRBJ2-3
V gene: TRBV6-5
D gene: NA
clone size: NA
CDR3 DNA: TGTGCCAGCAGTTACTCGTGGCCGGGACCCGGAGATACGCAGTATTTT
CDR3 protein: CASSYSWPGPGDTQYF

J gene: TRBJ1-5
V gene: TRBV6-1
D gene: TRBD1
clone size: NA
CDR3 DNA: TGTGCCAGCAGTGCCCGGGACAGCTCTCAGCCCCAGCATTTT
CDR3 protein: CASSARDSSQPQHF